This is a list of T cell receptor beta chains from one sample in a study of blood T cells in healthy people across ages. TCRdb re-called the 5' RACE reads with MiXCR, one entry per CDR3 protein. The profile shows more than 800,000 distinct CDR3 sequences, 40% to 55% of them singletons. Sample: blood. Receptors were obtained from a woman aged 60-75 years in good health. The CDR3 runs from the conserved cysteine through the conserved F or W. D genes are given only for firm matches. Expanded clones get a size class; other rows say once, few or many, or leave the size out.

v_gene	d_gene	abundance	j_gene	CDR3nt	CDR3aa
TRBV13	TRBD2	NA	TRBJ2-3	TGTGCCAGCAAACTAGCGGGAGGGCTTTCAGATACGCAGTATTTT	CASKLAGGLSDTQYF
TRBV5-1	NA	NA	TRBJ2-7	TGCGCCAGCAGCTTTGAGGAGTACTACGAGCAGTACTTC	CASSFEEYYEQYF
TRBV7-9	TRBD2	NA	TRBJ2-1	TGTGCCAGCAGCCGGCTTGGGACTAGCGGGCACAATGAGCAGTTCTTC	CASSRLGTSGHNEQFF
TRBV29-1	TRBD2	many	TRBJ2-7	TGCAGCGGCCTTAGCGGGAGTACCTACGAGCAGTACTTC	CSGLSGSTYEQYF
TRBV7-2	NA	few	TRBJ2-1	TGTGCCAGCAGCCCATTGGGATCCACCTACAATGAGCAGTTCTTC	CASSPLGSTYNEQFF
TRBV27	NA	NA	TRBJ2-1	TGTGCCAGCAAGTCCAGCTCCTACAATGAGCAGTTCTTC	CASKSSSYNEQFF
TRBV21-1	NA	once	TRBJ1-1	TGTGCCAGCAGGGCGGCCAGGATAATTGGTGGAACTGAAGCTTTCTTT	CASRAARIIGGTEAFF
TRBV6-1	TRBD2	NA	TRBJ2-3	TGTGCCAGCAGGAAGACTAGCGGGCTTAGCACAGATACGCAGTATTTT	CASRKTSGLSTDTQYF
TRBV29-1	NA	many	TRBJ2-7	TGCAGCGTTGAAGCAGGGCGCTACGAGCAGTACTTC	CSVEAGRYEQYF
TRBV7-6	TRBD1	few	TRBJ2-7	TGTGCCAGCAGACCTAGACAGGGGGCCTACGAGCAGTACTTC	CASRPRQGAYEQYF
TRBV29-1	TRBD1	few	TRBJ1-1	TGCAGCGTTGTTGCCAGGGGGAATTGGAACACTGAAGCTTTCTTT	CSVVARGNWNTEAFF
TRBV6-6	NA	NA	TRBJ2-3	TGTGCCAGCAGGTCATTTACCACAGATACGCAGTATTTT	CASRSFTTDTQYF
TRBV12-3/TRBV12-4	NA	NA	TRBJ2-1	TGTGCCAGCAGTTGGACAGCGGGGAATGAGCAGTTCTTC	CASSWTAGNEQFF
TRBV12-5	TRBD1	few	TRBJ2-5	TGTGCTAGTGGCCCACAGGGGCCAGAGACCCAGTACTTC	CASGPQGPETQYF
TRBV28	NA	few	TRBJ1-2	TGTGCCAGCAGTTTTGTAACTGACTATGGCTACACCTTC	CASSFVTDYGYTF
TRBV9	TRBD1	NA	TRBJ2-3	TGTGCCAGCAGCCCCTGGGACAGGGGCATAGATACGCAGTATTTT	CASSPWDRGIDTQYF
TRBV5-1	TRBD2	few	TRBJ2-1	TGCGCCAGCAGCCCCCTGGACGGGAGGGCCACTGAGCAGTTCTTC	CASSPLDGRATEQFF
TRBV6-2/TRBV6-3	TRBD1	NA	TRBJ1-2	TGTGCCAGCAGTCGTGACGGAGGACAGGGCTTCGGCTACACCTTC	CASSRDGGQGFGYTF
TRBV7-2	TRBD2	NA	TRBJ2-7	TGCGCCAGCAGCTCCACGGGGGGTTTCTCCTACGAGCAGTACTTC	CASSSTGGFSYEQYF
TRBV9	NA	NA	TRBJ2-3	TGTGCCAGCAGCCCCGGGACTTTAGAAACAGATACGCAGTATTTT	CASSPGTLETDTQYF
TRBV7-9	NA	few	TRBJ2-5	TGTGCCAGCCACTCCACCCGGGAGACCCAGTACTTC	CASHSTRETQYF
TRBV6-6	NA	NA	TRBJ2-7	TGTGCCAGCAGTTACTCAAGGGGTAGCGACTACGAGCAGTACTTC	CASSYSRGSDYEQYF
TRBV6-6	NA	few	TRBJ2-7	TGTGCCAGCGGGGCCAGTACCTACGAGCAGTACTTC	CASGASTYEQYF
TRBV7-8	NA	many	TRBJ2-1	TGTGCCAGCAGCGTAGGCAGGGTCCACAATGAGCAGTTCTTC	CASSVGRVHNEQFF